The rows below give T cell receptor beta chains drawn from one sample of a study of T cells in Graves' hyperthyroidism and ophthalmopathy. Via MiXCR, TCRdb re-called the multiplex PCR reads, giving one row per CDR3 protein. The sample has approximately 720,000 distinct CDR3 sequences; roughly 20% are singletons. Sequencing was done on a sample of blood. These receptors originate from a woman aged 50 to 60 with Graves' hyperthyroidism that later progressed to Graves' ophthalmopathy. The CDR3 runs from the conserved cysteine through the conserved F or W. The D gene is left open where the match is weak. Clone size appears in some rows only: once, few, many, or a class for an expanded clone.

v_call	j_call	d_call	clone_size	cdr3_nt	cdr3_aa
TRBV2	TRBJ2-3	TRBD2	few	TGTGCCAGCATGGAGACTAGCGGGGTGGGTAGAGATACGCAGTATTTT	CASMETSGVGRDTQYF
TRBV10-3	TRBJ2-5	.	.	TGTGCCATCAGTGCAGGGTCCCTAGAGACCCAGTATTTC	CAISAGSLETQYF
TRBV4-1	TRBJ2-1	.	.	TGCGCCAGCAGCCACAGGAGTTTGGCCTACAATGAGCAGTTCTTC	CASSHRSLAYNEQFF
TRBV9	TRBJ2-2	.	few	TGTGCCAGCAGCGCTTTCCCGAAGACCGGGGAGCTGTTTTTT	CASSAFPKTGELFF
TRBV30	TRBJ2-1	TRBD2	many	TGTGCCTGGAGTCCATTTTCCGGGACTAGCGGGGGCTCGCACAATGAGCAGTTCTTC	CAWSPFSGTSGGSHNEQFF
TRBV18	TRBJ1-1	.	many	TGTGCCAGCTCACCTCTGGGGAGTAGCACTGAAGCTTTCTTT	CASSPLGSSTEAFF
TRBV19	TRBJ2-2	TRBD1	.	TGTGCCAGTAGAAACAGGGGGCCAGACACCGGGGAGCTGTTTTTT	CASRNRGPDTGELFF
TRBV18	TRBJ2-5	.	few	TGTGCCAGCTCCACCCCTCCGCAGCAAGAGACCCAGTACTTC	CASSTPPQQETQYF
TRBV7-8	TRBJ1-2	.	.	TGTGCCAGCAGCTCTTCCCAGGGTGCCCCTTATGGCTACACCTTC	CASSSSQGAPYGYTF
TRBV30	TRBJ2-7	.	many	TGTGCCTGGAACCCGGACTCGAGATACGAGCAGTACTTC	CAWNPDSRYEQYF
TRBV2	TRBJ2-1	TRBD2	many	TGTGCCAGCAGTTTGATAGCGGGGGGGGAAAGTGAGCAGTTCTTC	CASSLIAGGESEQFF
TRBV10-3	TRBJ2-4	.	few	TGTGCCATCAGTGAGTCTACCGGCCACAAAAACATTCAGTACTTC	CAISESTGHKNIQYF
TRBV10-2	TRBJ2-7	.	.	TGCGCCAGCAACCTCCGGGACGCGAGCTCCTACGAGCAGTACTTC	CASNLRDASSYEQYF
TRBV6-1	TRBJ1-3	.	.	TGTGCTCTCAGGGCCTCTGGAAACACCATATATTTT	CALRASGNTIYF
TRBV12-3/TRBV12-4	TRBJ2-1	TRBD2	few	TGTGCCAGCAGGTCCAATAGCGGGGGGACCTACAATGAGCAGTTCTTC	CASRSNSGGTYNEQFF
TRBV12-3/TRBV12-4	TRBJ2-1	.	many	TGTGCCAGCAGTCTCGGGCTAGCTAACTACAATGAGCAGTTCTTC	CASSLGLANYNEQFF
TRBV10-3	TRBJ2-2	TRBD2	.	TGTGCCATCAGTGCGGGACTAGCGGGGGGGAAGGACACCGGGGAGCTGTTTTTT	CAISAGLAGGKDTGELFF
TRBV19	TRBJ1-5	TRBD1	once	TGTGCCAGTAGTAAAAACAGGGGTGGACAGCCCCAGCATTTT	CASSKNRGGQPQHF
TRBV18	TRBJ1-5	.	few	TGTGCCAGCTCACAACAGGGAGGAGGAAGCAATCAGCCCCAGCATTTT	CASSQQGGGSNQPQHF
TRBV18	TRBJ1-1	TRBD1	.	TGTGCCAGCTCACCCAACAGGGGAGGGAACACTGAAGCTTTCTTT	CASSPNRGGNTEAFF
TRBV18	TRBJ2-1	.	few	TGTGCCAGCTCACCCGGACAGCCAAATGAGCAGTTCTTC	CASSPGQPNEQFF
TRBV7-9	TRBJ1-6	TRBD1	.	TGTGCCAGCAGCTTCCCGAGTGGGCAGGGGGATAATTCACCCCTCCACTTT	CASSFPSGQGDNSPLHF
TRBV20-1	TRBJ2-5	.	many	TGCAGTGCTAGTGAGGCCCCCGGATTGGAGACCCAGTACTTC	CSASEAPGLETQYF
TRBV3-1	TRBJ1-2	TRBD1	.	TGTGCCAGCGCACCGGGACAGGGTACCTATGGCTACACCTTC	CASAPGQGTYGYTF
TRBV12-3/TRBV12-4	TRBJ1-2	.	.	TGTGCCAGCAGTTCGACAGGAGGATTTCGTGGCTACACCTTC	CASSSTGGFRGYTF
TRBV19	TRBJ1-1	.	.	TGTGCCAGTAGTATCTCATGGGCCTGGACTGAAGCTTTCTTT	CASSISWAWTEAFF
TRBV2	TRBJ2-1	.	many	TGTGCCAGCAGTGAATTTACAGGAGTTGAGCAGTTCTTC	CASSEFTGVEQFF
TRBV12-3/TRBV12-4	TRBJ1-1	TRBD1	many	TGTGCCAGCAGTCGCGGAGGGGGCGGGGGGGAGAACACTGAAGCTTTCTTT	CASSRGGGGGENTEAFF